The rows below give T cell receptor beta chains drawn from one sample of a study of cytomegalovirus exposure and HLA in healthy donors. The protocol was immunoSEQ multiplex PCR, while the TCRdb copy is restricted to in-frame clones and leaves out a portion. The table lists 200,000 to 250,000 clones, roughly 80% of them singletons. The specimen sequenced was PBMCs. These receptors were taken from a woman in her forties in good health and CMV-seropositive. The CDR3 runs from the conserved cysteine through the conserved F or W. The order of the fields is V gene, J gene, clone size, D gene, CDR3 protein, CDR3 DNA. D genes are given only for firm matches. Expanded clones get a size class; other rows say once, few or many, or leave the size out.

>TRBV9|TRBJ1-2|NA|NA
CASSRLTATHGYTF
TGTGCCAGCAGTCGTTTGACAGCTACCCATGGCTACACCTTC
>TRBV5-1|TRBJ2-1|NA|NA
CASSLVAGSYNEQFF
TGCGCCAGCAGCTTGGTAGCCGGCTCCTACAATGAGCAGTTCTTC
>TRBV10-3|TRBJ2-1|NA|TRBD2
CAISDSLAGSDNEQFF
TGTGCCATCAGTGACTCACTAGCGGGTTCTGACAATGAGCAGTTCTTC
>TRBV30|TRBJ1-5|once|NA
CAWQRGNQPQHF
TGTGCCTGGCAGCGGGGTAATCAGCCCCAGCATTTT
>TRBV2|TRBJ1-2|NA|TRBD1
CASSERGPNYGYTF
TGTGCCAGCAGTGAGAGGGGGCCTAACTATGGCTACACCTTC
>TRBV10-3|TRBJ2-7|few|NA
CAISARVEEQYF
TGTGCCATCAGTGCCAGGGTGGAAGAGCAGTACTTC
>TRBV7-2|TRBJ2-3|NA|TRBD2
CASSLGDSGSSDTQYF
TGTGCCAGCAGCTTAGGTGATAGCGGGAGTTCAGATACGCAGTATTTT
>TRBV5-1|TRBJ2-2|NA|TRBD2
CASSSTSGGKGELFF
TGCGCCAGCAGCTCCACTAGCGGGGGCAAGGGGGAGCTGTTTTTT
>TRBV4-1|TRBJ1-6|NA|NA
CASSQGGNNSPLHF
TGCGCCAGCAGCCAAGGAGGGAATAATTCACCCCTCCACTTT
>TRBV7-2|TRBJ1-3|NA|NA
CASSLMSHSGNTIYF
TGTGCCAGCAGCCTCATGAGCCACTCTGGAAACACCATATATTTT
>TRBV10-3|TRBJ1-1|NA|NA
CAISERGSTEAFF
TGTGCCATCAGTGAGAGGGGCAGCACTGAAGCTTTCTTT
>TRBV27|TRBJ2-2|NA|NA
CASSLSTNTGELFF
TGTGCCAGCAGTTTGAGTACGAACACCGGGGAGCTGTTTTTT
>TRBV7-2|TRBJ1-2|NA|TRBD1
CASSRSQGAYYGYTF
TGTGCCAGCAGCCGCTCGCAGGGGGCATACTATGGCTACACCTTC
>TRBV7-9|TRBJ2-7|few|NA
CASSGTHEQYF
TGTGCCAGCAGCGGGACACACGAGCAGTACTTC
>TRBV5-1|TRBJ2-5|NA|NA
CASSLALGRLSQETQYF
TGCGCCAGCAGCTTGGCCCTTGGCAGGTTAAGTCAAGAGACCCAGTACTTC
>TRBV4-2|TRBJ2-1|NA|NA
CASSQDLYHGGQTYNEQFF
TGTGCCAGCAGCCAAGACTTATACCACGGGGGGCAAACTTACAATGAGCAGTTCTTC
>TRBV6-5|TRBJ1-6|NA|NA
CASSYGTSFVGSPLHF
TGTGCCAGCAGTTACGGGACATCGTTCGTCGGTTCACCCCTCCACTTT
>TRBV11-2|TRBJ2-7|NA|NA
CASSGSYGQYF
TGTGCCAGCAGCGGGAGCTACGGGCAGTACTTC
>TRBV7-2|TRBJ1-1|NA|TRBD1
CASSHRGTYYPDTEAFF
TGTGCCAGCAGCCACAGGGGAACGTACTATCCGGACACTGAAGCTTTCTTT
>TRBV4-3|TRBJ1-1|NA|TRBD1
CASSHMDRGRTEAFF
TGCGCCAGCAGCCACATGGACAGGGGGCGGACTGAAGCTTTCTTT
>TRBV30|TRBJ2-7|NA|NA
CAWSVTFYEQYF
TGTGCCTGGAGTGTAACTTTTTACGAGCAGTACTTC
>TRBV4-3|TRBJ1-1|NA|TRBD1
CASSHRAGGGVNTEAFF
TGCGCCAGCAGCCATCGCGCAGGGGGCGGAGTGAACACTGAAGCTTTCTTT
>TRBV4-2|TRBJ1-2|NA|TRBD1
CASSQDWVGQGARGYTF
TGTGCCAGCAGCCAAGATTGGGTGGGACAGGGGGCACGGGGCTACACCTTC
>TRBV9|TRBJ2-3|once|NA
CASSVLSTDTQYF
TGTGCCAGCAGCGTATTAAGCACAGATACGCAGTATTTT
>TRBV10-3|TRBJ2-7|few|NA
CAIFDTSSYEQYF
TGTGCCATCTTCGACACGAGCTCCTACGAGCAGTACTTC